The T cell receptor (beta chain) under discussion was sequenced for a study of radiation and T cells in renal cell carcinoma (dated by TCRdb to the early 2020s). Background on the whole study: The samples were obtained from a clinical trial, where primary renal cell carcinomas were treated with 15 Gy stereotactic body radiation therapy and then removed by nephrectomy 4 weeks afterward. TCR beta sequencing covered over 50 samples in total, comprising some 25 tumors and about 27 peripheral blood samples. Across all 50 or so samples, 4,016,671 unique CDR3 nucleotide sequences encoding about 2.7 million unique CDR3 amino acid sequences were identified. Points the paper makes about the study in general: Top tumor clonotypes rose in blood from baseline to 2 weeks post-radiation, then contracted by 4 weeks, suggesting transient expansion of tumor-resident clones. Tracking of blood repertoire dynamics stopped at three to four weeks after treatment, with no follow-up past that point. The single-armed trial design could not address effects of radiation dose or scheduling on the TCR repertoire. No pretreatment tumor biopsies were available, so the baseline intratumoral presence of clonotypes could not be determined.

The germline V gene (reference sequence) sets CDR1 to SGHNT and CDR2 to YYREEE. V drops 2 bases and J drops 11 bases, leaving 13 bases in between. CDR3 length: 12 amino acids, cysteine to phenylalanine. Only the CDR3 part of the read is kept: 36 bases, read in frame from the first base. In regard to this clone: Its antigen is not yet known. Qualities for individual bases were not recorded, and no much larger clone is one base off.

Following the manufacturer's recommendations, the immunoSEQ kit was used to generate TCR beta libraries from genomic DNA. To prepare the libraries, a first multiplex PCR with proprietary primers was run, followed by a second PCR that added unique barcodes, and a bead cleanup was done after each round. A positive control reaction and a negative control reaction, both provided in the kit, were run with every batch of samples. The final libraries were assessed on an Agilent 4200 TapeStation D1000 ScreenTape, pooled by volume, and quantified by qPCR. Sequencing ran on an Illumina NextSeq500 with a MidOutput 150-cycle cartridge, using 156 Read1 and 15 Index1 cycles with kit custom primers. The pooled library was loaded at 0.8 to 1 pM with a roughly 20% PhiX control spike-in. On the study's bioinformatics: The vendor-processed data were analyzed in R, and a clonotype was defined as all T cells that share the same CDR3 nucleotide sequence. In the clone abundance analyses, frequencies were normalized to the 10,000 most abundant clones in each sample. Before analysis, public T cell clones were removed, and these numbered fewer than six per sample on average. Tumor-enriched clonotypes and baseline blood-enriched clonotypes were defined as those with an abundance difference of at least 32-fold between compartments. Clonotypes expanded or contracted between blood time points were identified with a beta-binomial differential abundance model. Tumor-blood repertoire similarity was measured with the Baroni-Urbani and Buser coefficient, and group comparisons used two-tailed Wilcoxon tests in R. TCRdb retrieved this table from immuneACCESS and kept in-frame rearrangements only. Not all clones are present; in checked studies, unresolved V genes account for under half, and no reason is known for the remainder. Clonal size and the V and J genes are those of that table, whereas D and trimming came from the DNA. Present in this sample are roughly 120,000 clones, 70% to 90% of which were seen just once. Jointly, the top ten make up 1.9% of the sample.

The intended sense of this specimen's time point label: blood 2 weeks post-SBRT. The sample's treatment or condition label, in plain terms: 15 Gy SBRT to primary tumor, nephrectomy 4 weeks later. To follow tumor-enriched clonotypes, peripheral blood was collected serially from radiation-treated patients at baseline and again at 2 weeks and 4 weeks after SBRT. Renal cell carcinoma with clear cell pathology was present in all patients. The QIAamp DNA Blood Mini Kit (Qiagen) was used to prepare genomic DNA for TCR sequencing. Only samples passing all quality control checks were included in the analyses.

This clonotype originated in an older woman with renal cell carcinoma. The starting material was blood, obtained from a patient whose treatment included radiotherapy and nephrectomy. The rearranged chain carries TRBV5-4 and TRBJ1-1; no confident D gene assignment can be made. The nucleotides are TGTGCCAGCAGCTTTAGGACCTCGCGGGCTTTCTTT. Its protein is CASSFRTSRAFF.